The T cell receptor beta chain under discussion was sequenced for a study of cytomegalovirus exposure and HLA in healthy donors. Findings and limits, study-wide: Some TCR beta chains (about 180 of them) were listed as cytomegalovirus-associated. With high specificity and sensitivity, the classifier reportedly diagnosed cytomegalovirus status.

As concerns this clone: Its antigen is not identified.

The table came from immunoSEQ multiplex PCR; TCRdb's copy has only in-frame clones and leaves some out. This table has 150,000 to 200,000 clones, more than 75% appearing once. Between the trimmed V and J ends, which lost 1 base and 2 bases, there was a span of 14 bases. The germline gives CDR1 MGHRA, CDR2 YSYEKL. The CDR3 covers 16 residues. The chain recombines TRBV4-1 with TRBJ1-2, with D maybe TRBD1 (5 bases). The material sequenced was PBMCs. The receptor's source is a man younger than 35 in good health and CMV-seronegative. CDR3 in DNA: TGCGCCAGCAGCCAAGGCCTAGGAGGGGCCAACTATGGCTACACCTTC. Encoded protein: CASSQGLGGANYGYTF.